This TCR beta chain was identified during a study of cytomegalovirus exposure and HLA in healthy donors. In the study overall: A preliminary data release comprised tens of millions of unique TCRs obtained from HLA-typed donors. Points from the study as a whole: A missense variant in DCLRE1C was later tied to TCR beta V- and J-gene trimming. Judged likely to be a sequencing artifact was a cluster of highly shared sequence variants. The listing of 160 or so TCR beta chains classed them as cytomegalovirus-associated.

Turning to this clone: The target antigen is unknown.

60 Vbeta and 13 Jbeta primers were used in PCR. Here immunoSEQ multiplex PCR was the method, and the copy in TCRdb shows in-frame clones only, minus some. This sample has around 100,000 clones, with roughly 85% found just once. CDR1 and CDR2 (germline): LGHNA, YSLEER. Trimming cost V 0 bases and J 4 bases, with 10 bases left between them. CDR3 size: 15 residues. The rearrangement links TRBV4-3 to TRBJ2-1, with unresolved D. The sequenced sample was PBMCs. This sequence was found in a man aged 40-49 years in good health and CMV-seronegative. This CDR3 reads CASSQDSDAYNEQFF. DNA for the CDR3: TGCGCCAGCAGCCAAGACAGCGACGCTTACAATGAGCAGTTCTTC.